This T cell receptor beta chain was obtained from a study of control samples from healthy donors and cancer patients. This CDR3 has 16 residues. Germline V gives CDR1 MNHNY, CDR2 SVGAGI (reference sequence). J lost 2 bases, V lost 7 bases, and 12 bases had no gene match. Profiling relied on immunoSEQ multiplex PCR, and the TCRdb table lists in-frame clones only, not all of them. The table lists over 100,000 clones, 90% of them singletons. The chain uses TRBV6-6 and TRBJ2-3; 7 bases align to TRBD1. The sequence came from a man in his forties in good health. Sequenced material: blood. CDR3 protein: CASNHRQGTSTDTQYF. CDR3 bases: TGTGCCAGCAACCACCGACAGGGAACCTCCACAGATACGCAGTATTTT.